This T cell receptor (beta chain) was identified during a study of T cells in Graves' hyperthyroidism and ophthalmopathy. Authors of the study amplified TCR beta CDR3 regions from RNA transcripts. The HTBI primer set served for first-round RT-PCR of the TCR CDR3. MiXCR was run by TCRdb on the multiplex PCR reads, yielding one entry per CDR3 protein. The sample includes 300,000 to 500,000 distinct CDR3 sequences, about 15% of them seen just once. Patients were excluded for uncontrolled infection, other autoimmune disease, pregnancy or lactation. The CDR3 spans 13 residues. CDR1 is SGHKS, CDR2 YYEKEE, per germline (reference sequence). Trimming left V 3 bases short and J 5 bases short, with 11 bases between. A few counts support this clonotype.

The sample was blood. This TCR was sampled from a woman aged 25-40 years with Graves' hyperthyroidism. This chain connects TRBV5-5 to TRBJ2-5; D remains ambiguous. For the CDR3, the DNA is TGTGCCAGCAGCTCAATATCTACGGAGACCCAGTACTTC. It yields the protein CASSSISTETQYF.